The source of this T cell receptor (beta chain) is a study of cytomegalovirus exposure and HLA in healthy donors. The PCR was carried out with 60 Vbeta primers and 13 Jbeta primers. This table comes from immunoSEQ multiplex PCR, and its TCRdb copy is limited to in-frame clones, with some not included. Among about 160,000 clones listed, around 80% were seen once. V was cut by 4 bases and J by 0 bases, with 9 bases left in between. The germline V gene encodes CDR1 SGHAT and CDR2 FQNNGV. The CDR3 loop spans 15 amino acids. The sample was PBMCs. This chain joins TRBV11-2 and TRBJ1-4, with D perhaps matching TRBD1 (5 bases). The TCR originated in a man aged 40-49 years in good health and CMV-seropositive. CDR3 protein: CASSSTTATNEKLFF. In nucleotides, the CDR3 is TGTGCCAGCAGCTCGACGACAGCAACTAATGAAAAACTGTTTTTT. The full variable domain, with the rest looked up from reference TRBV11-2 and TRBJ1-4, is EAGVAQSPRYKIIEKRQSVAFWCNPISGHATLYWYQQILGQGPKLLIQFQNNGVVDDSQLPKDRFSAERLKGVDSTLKIQPAKLEDSAVYLCASSSTTATNEKLFFGSGTQLSVL.